This T cell receptor beta chain was documented in a study of blood T cell repertoires in COVID-19. Study at large: Whether acute or convalescent, the COVID-19 samples came from the United States, Italy and Spain. From T cells, B-cell-depleted T cells, or PBMCs came the material, which was cDNA or gDNA.

Sequenced by immunoSEQ multiplex PCR; TCRdb stores in-frame clones only, minus some. In the table there are approximately 53,000 clones, almost 80% of which are singletons. The CDR3 has 20 amino acids. This clone was detected only a few times. The chain recombines TRBV21-1 with TRBJ2-1; no check of the table's D call, TRBD1, against the DNA was made. TRBV21-1 has pseudogene status. The sample was PBMCs or T cells enriched from blood (not recorded which). This receptor was obtained from a woman aged 50 to 65 with acute COVID-19. The CDR3: CASSNWAGAPIPHSYNEQFF. CDR3 DNA: TGTGCCAGCAGCAATTGGGCAGGGGCCCCAATCCCTCACTCCTACAATGAGCAGTTCTTC.